A selection of T cell receptor beta chains follows, all from one sample in a study. TCRdb analysed the 5' RACE reads with MiXCR anew, one entry per CDR3 protein. There are 50,000 to 65,000 distinct CDR3 sequences in the sample; roughly 30% occur only once, and approximately 3.3% lies in the top ten. Sequencing used tumor-infiltrating memory CD4+ T cells sorted from the breast tumor. The receptors shown here come from a female donor with breast cancer. Both conserved end residues are part of each CDR3. The order of the fields is D gene, CDR3 length, clone size, V gene, J gene, CDR3 DNA, CDR3 protein. The D gene is left open where the match is weak. Part of the rows lack a size; the others show once, few, many or a class for expanded clones.

d_call: TRBD2; cdr3_length: 15; clone_size: -; v_call: TRBV7-3; j_call: TRBJ2-7; cdr3_nt: TGTGCCAGCAGCGCCGTCGGGAGGCGCTCCTACGAGCAGTACTTC; cdr3_aa: CASSAVGRRSYEQYF
d_call: -; cdr3_length: 14; clone_size: many; v_call: TRBV6-5; j_call: TRBJ1-5; cdr3_nt: TGTGCCCAAGGCCCCGCACATGGCAATCAGCCCCAGCATTTT; cdr3_aa: CAQGPAHGNQPQHF
d_call: -; cdr3_length: 15; clone_size: few; v_call: TRBV7-9; j_call: TRBJ2-2; cdr3_nt: TGTGCCAGCAGCAAGGGTCCTCCGGGCACCGGGGAGCTGTTTTTT; cdr3_aa: CASSKGPPGTGELFF
d_call: -; cdr3_length: 13; clone_size: many; v_call: TRBV15; j_call: TRBJ1-1; cdr3_nt: TGTGCCACCAGCAGAGGTTCCGCTGCACAAGCTTTCTTT; cdr3_aa: CATSRGSAAQAFF
d_call: -; cdr3_length: 13; clone_size: -; v_call: TRBV6-2/TRBV6-3; j_call: TRBJ2-1; cdr3_nt: TGTGCCAGCAGTATTTCCTCCTACAATGAGCAGTTCTTC; cdr3_aa: CASSISSYNEQFF
d_call: TRBD2; cdr3_length: 15; clone_size: medium-sized; v_call: TRBV15; j_call: TRBJ2-7; cdr3_nt: TGTGCCACCAGCAGAGATAGCGGGCGTACCTACGAGCAGTACTTC; cdr3_aa: CATSRDSGRTYEQYF
d_call: -; cdr3_length: 15; clone_size: few; v_call: TRBV7-6; j_call: TRBJ2-7; cdr3_nt: TGTGCCAGCAGCCCGTACTCGAGCCTGACCTACGAGCAGTACTTC; cdr3_aa: CASSPYSSLTYEQYF
d_call: -; cdr3_length: 13; clone_size: few; v_call: TRBV20-1; j_call: TRBJ2-7; cdr3_nt: TGCAGTGCTAGAGATCCGAGGCTTCGGGAGCAGTACTTC; cdr3_aa: CSARDPRLREQYF
d_call: -; cdr3_length: 14; clone_size: -; v_call: TRBV24-1; j_call: TRBJ2-3; cdr3_nt: TGTGCCGCCAGTGATAAAGTGGTTGGAGATACGCAGTATTTT; cdr3_aa: CAASDKVVGDTQYF
d_call: -; cdr3_length: 16; clone_size: few; v_call: TRBV24-1; j_call: TRBJ2-3; cdr3_nt: TGTGCCACCAGTGGGCCCCGGGACGGCACGACAGATACGCAGTATTTT; cdr3_aa: CATSGPRDGTTDTQYF
d_call: TRBD1; cdr3_length: 13; clone_size: many; v_call: TRBV7-9; j_call: TRBJ2-7; cdr3_nt: TGTGCCAGCAGCGAGGGGGCACTACGAAAGCAGTACTTC; cdr3_aa: CASSEGALRKQYF
d_call: -; cdr3_length: 15; clone_size: once; v_call: TRBV18; j_call: TRBJ2-7; cdr3_nt: TGTGCCAGCTCCTACCCCATTATGGACGGGGACGAGCAGTACTTC; cdr3_aa: CASSYPIMDGDEQYF
d_call: -; cdr3_length: 13; clone_size: -; v_call: TRBV12-3/TRBV12-4; j_call: TRBJ1-5; cdr3_nt: TGTGCCAGCAGTTTGCAGGGGAATCGGCCCCAGCATTTT; cdr3_aa: CASSLQGNRPQHF
d_call: -; cdr3_length: 17; clone_size: -; v_call: TRBV3-1; j_call: TRBJ2-4; cdr3_nt: TGTGCCAGCAGCCATTCCCGACAGCTACTAGCCAAAAACATTCAGTACTTC; cdr3_aa: CASSHSRQLLAKNIQYF
d_call: TRBD2; cdr3_length: 14; clone_size: -; v_call: TRBV7-2; j_call: TRBJ2-6; cdr3_nt: TGTGCCGGCAGCGGGGGCCCTGGGGCCAACGTCCTGACTTTC; cdr3_aa: CAGSGGPGANVLTF
d_call: -; cdr3_length: 14; clone_size: -; v_call: TRBV29-1; j_call: TRBJ1-3; cdr3_nt: TGCAGCGTTGCGGGAGGGTCTGGCGGAAACACCATATATTTT; cdr3_aa: CSVAGGSGGNTIYF
d_call: TRBD1; cdr3_length: 16; clone_size: -; v_call: TRBV7-9; j_call: TRBJ2-3; cdr3_nt: TGTGCCAGCAGCTTAGGGGGACAGGGGAGCGCAGATACGCAGTATTTT; cdr3_aa: CASSLGGQGSADTQYF
d_call: -; cdr3_length: 11; clone_size: -; v_call: TRBV5-1; j_call: TRBJ1-5; cdr3_nt: TGCGCCAGCAGACGAAATCAGCCCCAGCATTTT; cdr3_aa: CASRRNQPQHF
d_call: -; cdr3_length: 13; clone_size: few; v_call: TRBV6-1; j_call: TRBJ2-7; cdr3_nt: TGTGCCAGCAGTGAAAGTGGAACTTACGAGCAGTACTTC; cdr3_aa: CASSESGTYEQYF
d_call: -; cdr3_length: 12; clone_size: -; v_call: TRBV27; j_call: TRBJ1-2; cdr3_nt: TGTGCCAGCAAATCCCAATGGGGTGGCTACACCTTC; cdr3_aa: CASKSQWGGYTF
d_call: -; cdr3_length: 14; clone_size: -; v_call: TRBV2; j_call: TRBJ2-3; cdr3_nt: TGTGCCAGCAGTACGGGACGGAGCACAGATACGCAGTATTTT; cdr3_aa: CASSTGRSTDTQYF
d_call: -; cdr3_length: 15; clone_size: -; v_call: TRBV10-2; j_call: TRBJ2-1; cdr3_nt: TGCGCCAGCAGCCGATCCCAAACAGTTTACAATGAGCAGTTCTTC; cdr3_aa: CASSRSQTVYNEQFF
d_call: -; cdr3_length: 15; clone_size: few; v_call: TRBV9; j_call: TRBJ2-7; cdr3_nt: TGTGCCAGCAGCGTGGTACCGGGACCCCCCTACGAGCAGTACTTC; cdr3_aa: CASSVVPGPPYEQYF
d_call: -; cdr3_length: 12; clone_size: few; v_call: TRBV3-1; j_call: TRBJ1-1; cdr3_nt: TGTGCCAGCAGCCAAATGGACACTGAAGCTTTCTTT; cdr3_aa: CASSQMDTEAFF
d_call: -; cdr3_length: 14; clone_size: few; v_call: TRBV19; j_call: TRBJ2-1; cdr3_nt: TGTGCCAGCCGCGGGGCCAGCTCCTACAATGAGCAGTTCTTC; cdr3_aa: CASRGASSYNEQFF
d_call: -; cdr3_length: 12; clone_size: -; v_call: TRBV29-1; j_call: TRBJ2-7; cdr3_nt: TGCAGCGCCGCCTCCGATTCCTACGAGCAGTACTTC; cdr3_aa: CSAASDSYEQYF
d_call: TRBD1; cdr3_length: 15; clone_size: -; v_call: TRBV7-8; j_call: TRBJ2-5; cdr3_nt: TGTGCCAGCACCCGGACATCGAGGGGGCAGGAGACCCAGTACTTC; cdr3_aa: CASTRTSRGQETQYF
d_call: -; cdr3_length: 14; clone_size: few; v_call: TRBV7-9; j_call: TRBJ1-1; cdr3_nt: TGTGCCAGCAGCTTAACAGTTCCCTACACTGAAGCTTTCTTT; cdr3_aa: CASSLTVPYTEAFF
d_call: -; cdr3_length: 15; clone_size: few; v_call: TRBV5-1; j_call: TRBJ2-7; cdr3_nt: TGCGCCAGCAGCGCTGATCCGGGCCTATTCTTGCAGCAGTACTTC; cdr3_aa: CASSADPGLFLQQYF
d_call: -; cdr3_length: 13; clone_size: few; v_call: TRBV5-1; j_call: TRBJ1-2; cdr3_nt: TGCGCCAGCAGCTTGGGACAGGAAATTGGCTACACCTTC; cdr3_aa: CASSLGQEIGYTF
d_call: -; cdr3_length: 15; clone_size: few; v_call: TRBV20-1; j_call: TRBJ2-7; cdr3_nt: TGCAGTGCTAGAGATAGTCAGGGACCGTCCCACGAGCAGTACTTC; cdr3_aa: CSARDSQGPSHEQYF
d_call: -; cdr3_length: 13; clone_size: few; v_call: TRBV7-9; j_call: TRBJ2-7; cdr3_nt: TGTGCCAGCAGCCCTACGACAGCCTACGAGCAGTACTTC; cdr3_aa: CASSPTTAYEQYF
d_call: -; cdr3_length: 11; clone_size: few; v_call: TRBV6-5; j_call: TRBJ2-1; cdr3_nt: TGTGCCAGCAGTTACTCAGATAAGCAGTTCTTC; cdr3_aa: CASSYSDKQFF
d_call: TRBD2; cdr3_length: 15; clone_size: few; v_call: TRBV5-1; j_call: TRBJ2-1; cdr3_nt: TGCGCCAGCAGCTTAAACGGCGGGAGGGGCAGTGAGCAGTTCTTC; cdr3_aa: CASSLNGGRGSEQFF
d_call: -; cdr3_length: 15; clone_size: few; v_call: TRBV20-1; j_call: TRBJ1-1; cdr3_nt: TGCAGAATTGGTGGCGGACGGTTAATGAACACTGAAGCTTTCTTT; cdr3_aa: CRIGGGRLMNTEAFF
d_call: -; cdr3_length: 13; clone_size: many; v_call: TRBV12-3/TRBV12-4; j_call: TRBJ2-7; cdr3_nt: TGTGCCAGCAGTCCAACAGAATCGTCCGAGCAGTACTTC; cdr3_aa: CASSPTESSEQYF
d_call: TRBD1; cdr3_length: 16; clone_size: -; v_call: TRBV7-7; j_call: TRBJ2-3; cdr3_nt: TGTGCTAGCAGGTCGGGACAGCTCCTCGGGGCAGATACGCAGTATTTT; cdr3_aa: CASRSGQLLGADTQYF
d_call: TRBD2; cdr3_length: 13; clone_size: once; v_call: TRBV7-9; j_call: TRBJ2-2; cdr3_nt: TGTGCCACGCAGCGGGAGCACACCGGGGAGCTGTTTTTT; cdr3_aa: CATQREHTGELFF
d_call: TRBD1; cdr3_length: 13; clone_size: -; v_call: TRBV10-3; j_call: TRBJ1-5; cdr3_nt: TGTGCCGTCCGGGACAGGGTGGATCAGCCCCAGCATTTT; cdr3_aa: CAVRDRVDQPQHF
d_call: -; cdr3_length: 14; clone_size: -; v_call: TRBV7-9; j_call: TRBJ1-2; cdr3_nt: TGTGCCAGCAGCTTAGTTGGTCCTACTTTGGGCTACACCTTC; cdr3_aa: CASSLVGPTLGYTF
d_call: -; cdr3_length: 15; clone_size: few; v_call: TRBV11-3; j_call: TRBJ2-1; cdr3_nt: TGTGCCAGCAGCTTAGACTCCCTTTCTGGGAACGAGCAGTTCTTC; cdr3_aa: CASSLDSLSGNEQFF
d_call: TRBD2; cdr3_length: 14; clone_size: -; v_call: TRBV10-3; j_call: TRBJ2-1; cdr3_nt: TGTGCCATATCGGGACTAGCGGATTTCAATGAGCAGTTCTTC; cdr3_aa: CAISGLADFNEQFF
d_call: TRBD1; cdr3_length: 17; clone_size: -; v_call: TRBV28; j_call: TRBJ2-7; cdr3_nt: TGTGCCAGCAGACCTACCGGGACAGGGGGATTTTTTTACGAGCAGTACTTC; cdr3_aa: CASRPTGTGGFFYEQYF